This entry lists 20 T cell receptor beta chains sequenced from one sample in a study of blood T cell repertoires in COVID-19. TCRdb's copy holds only in-frame clones and misses some; the assay was immunoSEQ multiplex PCR. The sample includes roughly 30,000 clones, about 92% seen only once; the top ten take approximately 0.88%. Sequencing was carried out using peripheral blood. These receptors all stem from a woman between 70 and 85 years old with COVID-19, enrolled during active disease.

The gene calls are TRBV2 and TRBJ1-2; 9 nucleotides agree with TRBD1. The ends lost 5 bases at V and 6 bases at J; junction bases unmatched: 7. The CDR3 covers 14 residues. The V gene's germline CDR1 is SNHLY and CDR2 FYNNEI. CDR3 nucleotide sequence: TGTGCCAGCAGTATTCCCCGGGACAGGGATGGCTACACCTTC. Its translation is CASSIPRDRDGYTF.

This sequence joins TRBV5-1 and TRBJ2-3; D might be TRBD2 (6 bases). The V gene lost 1 base and the J gene lost 4 bases, with 13 bases spanning the gap. This CDR3 region has 15 residues. Germline CDR1 and CDR2: SGHRS and YFSETQ. The CDR3: CASSLNRRVADTQYF. In DNA, the CDR3 is TGCGCCAGCAGCTTGAACAGGAGGGTAGCAGATACGCAGTATTTT.

The J gene is TRBJ1-3, the V gene TRBV18; D is ambiguous. Trimming shortened V by 2 bases and J by 2 bases, and 13 bases separated the two germline ends. Looked up from germline, CDR1 is KGHSH and CDR2 is LQKENI. The CDR3 is made up of 16 amino acids. In nucleotides, the CDR3 is TGTGCCAGCTCACCAAGTGGAGGGCGGGCTGGAAACACCATATATTTT. Amino acids: CASSPSGGRAGNTIYF.

The chain links TRBV6-1 to TRBJ1-5, with D hard to call. Trimming removed 2 bases at V and 0 bases at J, with 5 bases between. This CDR3 is 14 amino acids long. Germline CDR1 and CDR2: MNHNS and SASEGT. CDR3 amino acids: CASSEIHSNQPQHF. The CDR3 nucleotides read TGTGCCAGCAGTGAAATACATAGCAATCAGCCCCAGCATTTT.

The J gene is TRBJ2-5, the V gene TRBV29-1, with 8 positions matching TRBD2. There are 15 residues in the CDR3. CDR1 is SQVTM and CDR2 is ANQGSEA in the germline V gene. V gave up 4 bases and J gave up 4 bases; unmatched junction bases: 11. CDR3 DNA: TGCAGCGTTGTGACATTGGGACTAGTTGGAGAGACCCAGTACTTC. It specifies CSVVTLGLVGETQYF. Complete variable domain (other parts from reference TRBV29-1 and TRBJ2-5): SAVISQKPSRDICQRGTSLTIQCQVDSQVTMMFWYRQQPGQSLTLIATANQGSEATYESGFVIDKFPISRPNLTFSTLTVSNMSPEDSSIYLCSVVTLGLVGETQYFGPGTRLLVL.

There are a few counts of this clone. The J gene is TRBJ2-3, the V gene TRBV19; D uncertain. The ends were cut back, 5 bases at V and 4 bases at J, with 19 bases in the middle. This CDR3 spans 16 amino acids. CDR1 and CDR2 (germline): LNHDA, SQIVND (reference sequence). CDR3 DNA: TGTGCCAGTAGTCCGCCGGTGCGTGGCGGTCCAGATACGCAGTATTTT. This sequence encodes CASSPPVRGGPDTQYF. Full variable domain (remainder filled in from reference TRBV19 and TRBJ2-3): DGGITQSPKYLFRKEGQNVTLSCEQNLNHDAMYWYRQDPGQGLRLIYYSQIVNDFQKGDIAEGYSVSREKKESFPLTVTSAQKNPTAFYLCASSPPVRGGPDTQYFGPGTRLTVL.

The rearrangement joins TRBV28 to TRBJ2-7; D possibly corresponds to TRBD2 (7 bases). Between the trimmed V and J ends, which lost 3 bases and 3 bases, there was a span of 15 bases. This CDR3 spans 15 amino acids. Germline assignment: CDR1 MDHEN and CDR2 SYDVKM. This chain's CDR3 is CASSLKGGVIYEQYF. In nucleotides, the CDR3 is TGTGCCAGCAGTTTGAAGGGGGGGGTCATCTACGAGCAGTACTTC.

This chain connects TRBV12-3 or TRBV12-4 to TRBJ1-5; TRBD1 is a possible D gene (5 bases). The CDR3 loop spans 11 amino acids. The ends were cut back, 4 bases at V and 9 bases at J, with 7 bases in the middle. The CDR3 is CASSWGGPQHF. The CDR3 nucleotides are TGTGCCAGCAGTTGGGGGGGGCCCCAGCATTTT.

V usage is TRBV19 and J usage is TRBJ1-5; 8 nucleotides agree with TRBD1. The trim removed 5 bases at V and 5 bases at J, leaving 8 bases unmatched. Germline V gene lookup returns CDR1 LNHDA and CDR2 SQIVND (reference sequence). CDR3 length: 15 amino acids. The CDR3 region is CASSVDRDRHQPQHF. CDR3 DNA: TGTGCCAGTAGTGTGGACCGGGACAGGCATCAGCCCCAGCATTTT. Full variable domain (rest looked up from reference TRBV19 and TRBJ1-5): DGGITQSPKYLFRKEGQNVTLSCEQNLNHDAMYWYRQDPGQGLRLIYYSQIVNDFQKGDIAEGYSVSREKKESFPLTVTSAQKNPTAFYLCASSVDRDRHQPQHFGDGTRLSIL.

This clone has a single count. The chain recombines TRBV7-2 with TRBJ2-3, with TRBD2 matching over 9 bases. The length of the CDR3 is 15 residues. J gave up 3 bases and V 3 bases, and 4 bases lay outside the gene matches. Germline V gene data show CDR1 as SGHTA and CDR2 as FQGNSA. The CDR3 nucleotides read TGTGCCAGCAGCTTTTTAGCGGGAGCAACAGATACGCAGTATTTT. Translating it yields CASSFLAGATDTQYF. The full variable domain, completed using reference TRBV7-2 and TRBJ2-3, is GAGVSQSPSNKVTEKGKDVELRCDPISGHTALYWYRQSLGQGLEFLIYFQGNSAPDKSGLPSDRFSAERTGGSVSTLTIQRTQQEDSAVYLCASSFLAGATDTQYFGPGTRLTVL.

J is TRBJ2-2 and V is TRBV3-1 (or the pseudogene TRBV3-2); D is perhaps TRBD1 (6 bases). There are 19 residues in the CDR3. The germline V gene encodes CDR1 LGHDT and CDR2 YNNKEL (reference sequence). V was trimmed by 3 bases and J by 0 bases, leaving 20 bases between them. The CDR3 sequence is CASSQGWTEKTTNTGELFF. The CDR3 DNA sequence: TGTGCCAGCAGCCAGGGCTGGACAGAAAAAACTACGAACACCGGGGAGCTGTTTTTT.

V is TRBV4-3 and J is TRBJ2-7, with TRBD2 matching over 10 bases. The CDR3 length is 15 residues. With 0 bases clipped from V and 4 bases from J, the junction kept 3 bases outside the gene matches. The V gene's germline CDR1 is LGHNA and CDR2 YSLEER. The DNA of the CDR3 is TGCGCCAGCAGCCAAGATCAGCGGGAGGGTTACGAGCAGTACTTC. Its protein is CASSQDQREGYEQYF.

V gene TRBV7-9 combines with J gene TRBJ2-3, with 8 bases fitting TRBD2. The CDR3 is made up of 15 amino acids. Losses at the gene ends were 0 bases for V and 7 bases for J; bases not matched to a gene: 6. From germline, CDR1 is SEHNR and CDR2 FQNEAQ (reference sequence). The CDR3 DNA follows: TGTGCCAGCAGCTTAGCAGCGGGAGTTACAAATACGCAGTATTTT. Translating gives CASSLAAGVTNTQYF.

This chain joins TRBV19 and TRBJ2-1, with D possibly matching TRBD2 (6 bases). CDR3 length: 15 residues. Deletions cut 9 bases from V and 0 bases from J, with 15 bases between. Germline V gene data show CDR1 as LNHDA and CDR2 as SQIVND (reference sequence). CDR3 bases: TGTGCCAGCACATCCACTAGCAGCTCCTACAATGAGCAGTTCTTC. Protein sequence: CASTSTSSSYNEQFF.

This chain connects TRBV7-9 to TRBJ2-1; D is possibly TRBD1 (6 bases). This CDR3 is 15 amino acids long. Per germline, CDR1 SEHNR and CDR2 FQNEAQ (reference sequence). Trimming cost V 3 bases and J 3 bases, with 12 bases left between them. As DNA, the CDR3 is TGTGCCAGCAGCTTCAATACCAGGGGCTACAATGAGCAGTTCTTC. Amino acids: CASSFNTRGYNEQFF.

This clone was seen only a few times. This chain links TRBV18 with TRBJ2-1; a possible D gene is TRBD1 (6 bases). This CDR3 region has 14 residues. The V end was cut by 6 bases, the J end by 5 bases, with 14 bases between. CDR1 is KGHSH, CDR2 LQKENI, per germline. CDR3 in amino acids: CASSSRTADNEQFF. CDR3 sequence (DNA): TGTGCCAGCTCCTCGAGGACAGCGGACAATGAGCAGTTCTTC. The entire variable domain, with the rest obtained from reference TRBV18 and TRBJ2-1, is as follows: NAGVMQNPRHLVRRRGQEARLRCSPMKGHSHVYWYRQLPEEGLKFMVYLQKENIIDESGMPKERFSAEFPKEGPSILRIQQVVRGDSAAYFCASSSRTADNEQFFGPGTRLTVL.

The rearrangement uses TRBV7-9 and TRBJ2-1, with D uncertain. Germline lookup yields CDR1 SEHNR and CDR2 FQNEAQ (reference sequence). The CDR3 covers 13 residues. Trimming removed 1 base at V and 5 bases at J, with 6 bases between. The CDR3 loop reads CASSLVLDNEQFF. DNA of the CDR3: TGTGCCAGCAGCTTAGTACTGGACAATGAGCAGTTCTTC.

V usage is TRBV18 and J usage is TRBJ1-4; 7 bases agree with TRBD1. V shed 5 bases and J 7 bases; nucleotides not matched to a gene: 10. Per germline, CDR1 KGHSH and CDR2 LQKENI. This CDR3 has 15 amino acids. CDR3 amino acids: CASSISVGDSEKLFF. The CDR3 nucleotides read TGTGCCAGCTCAATTTCGGTCGGGGACAGTGAAAAACTGTTTTTT.

The V call is TRBV28, the J call TRBJ1-2; D possibly corresponds to TRBD1 (5 bases). Trimming left V 10 bases short and J 6 bases short, with 9 bases between. Per germline, CDR1 MDHEN and CDR2 SYDVKM. The CDR3 has 10 amino acids. CDR3 residues: CAIPRDGYTF. The CDR3 DNA reads TGTGCCATTCCCAGGGATGGCTACACCTTC.

CDR3 in amino acids: CASRSGQGGDEQFF. Here the CDR3 DNA reads TGTGCCAGCAGAAGTGGACAGGGGGGTGATGAGCAGTTCTTC. The chain uses TRBV6-5 and TRBJ2-1, with 10 bases lining up with TRBD1. The CDR3 loop spans 14 amino acids. V dropped 6 bases and J dropped 8; count of bases not matched to a gene: 7. CDR1 MNHEY and CDR2 SVGAGI come from the germline V gene.